A selection of T cell receptor beta chains follows, all from one sample in a study of T cell responses to AZD1222 COVID-19 vaccine. Measured with immunoSEQ multiplex PCR; TCRdb has only the in-frame clones, and not every one. The repertoire holds around 79,000 clones, with roughly nine tenths as singletons. The sample was peripheral blood, taken on day 0 of AZD1222 vaccination. The receptors were gathered from an adult in good health. The CDR3 runs from the conserved cysteine through the conserved F or W.

length: 15
J: TRBJ2-1
V: TRBV19
CDR3: CASSMVQGRVGEQFF

length: 16
J: TRBJ2-4
V: TRBV27
CDR3: CASSLSGLTSKNIQYF

length: 11
J: TRBJ2-7
V: TRBV30
CDR3: CAWSSGNEQYF

length: 13
J: TRBJ1-6
V: TRBV5-1
CDR3: CASSPEGNSPLHF

length: 15
J: TRBJ1-5
V: TRBV5-6
CDR3: CASSFGLTLNQPQHF

length: 15
J: TRBJ2-3
V: TRBV7-3
CDR3: CASSLVGEGTDTQYF

length: 14
J: TRBJ1-2
V: TRBV27
CDR3: CASSLTTGGEGYTF

length: 16
J: TRBJ1-1
V: TRBV6-6
CDR3: CASSVRGTAANTEAFF

length: 15
J: TRBJ2-7
V: TRBV5-1
CDR3: CASSLATGAPREQYF

length: 13
J: TRBJ1-6
V: TRBV10-1
CDR3: CASSEWQNSPLHF

length: 13
J: TRBJ1-1
V: TRBV29-1
CDR3: CSVGAGVGTEAFF

length: 15
J: TRBJ2-7
V: TRBV6-5
CDR3: CASKINYGLSYEQYF

length: 14
J: TRBJ1-6
V: TRBV2
CDR3: CASSYRGSNSPLHF

length: 15
J: TRBJ1-5
V: TRBV14
CDR3: CASSQGGGLNQPQHF

length: 14
J: TRBJ1-2
V: TRBV5-1
CDR3: CASSSTGTLYGYTF

length: 15
J: TRBJ1-2
V: TRBV18
CDR3: CASSPVPGLTYGYTF

length: 16
J: TRBJ2-1
V: TRBV11-2
CDR3: CASSFGGESSYNEQFF

length: 14
J: TRBJ2-7
V: TRBV18
CDR3: CASSPLGQLDEQYF

length: 13
J: TRBJ2-7
V: TRBV6-5
CDR3: CASTLGRGYEQYF

length: 13
J: TRBJ1-1
V: TRBV18
CDR3: CASSPPVDPEAFF

length: 12
J: TRBJ2-7
V: TRBV4-2
CDR3: CASSQDTAEQYF

length: 16
J: TRBJ2-1
V: TRBV6-5
CDR3: CASSYLAGGPSNEQFF

length: 16
J: TRBJ1-4
V: TRBV4-3
CDR3: CASSPDLPASAEKLFF

length: 14
J: TRBJ2-6
V: TRBV6-5
CDR3: CARGGGPGANVLTF

length: 15
J: TRBJ1-1
V: TRBV6-1
CDR3: CASSDKSGRRTEAFF

length: 14
J: TRBJ1-5
V: TRBV6-5
CDR3: CASSYFGDSQPQHF

length: 16
J: TRBJ2-2
V: TRBV7-9
CDR3: CASRGTGWGFTGELFF

length: 16
J: TRBJ1-3
V: TRBV4-1
CDR3: CASSQGQRYSGNTIYF

length: 16
J: TRBJ2-3
V: TRBV30
CDR3: CAWSKSSLAGRDTQYF

length: 11
J: TRBJ1-2
V: TRBV5-6
CDR3: CASSSHYGYTF

length: 12
J: TRBJ2-5
V: TRBV4-2
CDR3: CASSLFQETQYF

length: 14
J: TRBJ2-3
V: TRBV18
CDR3: CASSRREGADTQYF

length: 15
J: TRBJ2-5
V: TRBV11-2
CDR3: CASRAIAGAWETQYF

length: 16
J: TRBJ1-3
V: TRBV30
CDR3: CAWSSLPGQSGNTIYF

length: 16
J: TRBJ1-5
V: TRBV10-3
CDR3: CAISERDREPNQPQHF

length: 14
J: TRBJ2-2
V: TRBV7-8
CDR3: CASSYRTYTGELFF

length: 17
J: TRBJ1-5
V: TRBV5-5
CDR3: CASSSAAAGTLNQPQHF

length: 15
J: TRBJ1-5
V: TRBV12-1
CDR3: CASSFPTTGHQPQHF

length: 15
J: TRBJ1-4
V: TRBV12-5
CDR3: CASGFSGDRNEKLFF

length: 14
J: TRBJ1-4
V: TRBV19
CDR3: CATTAGGSSEKLFF

length: 13
J: TRBJ2-1
V: TRBV7-2
CDR3: CASSFAGMGEQFF

length: 16
J: TRBJ2-5
V: TRBV28
CDR3: CASSLLTYRGRETQYF

length: 15
J: TRBJ1-6
V: TRBV27
CDR3: CASSLLPAGQSPLHF

length: 15
J: TRBJ2-1
V: TRBV5-1
CDR3: CASSSDGGSYNEQFF